This T cell receptor (beta chain) was identified during a study of Graves' ophthalmopathy and Graves' hyperthyroidism. Per the germline V gene, CDR1 is LGHDT and CDR2 is YNNKEL (reference sequence). The length of the CDR3 is 12 residues. For repertoire sequencing, the TCR beta CDR3 regions were amplified from RNA transcripts. HTBI primers primed a first-round RT-PCR, and a second-round multiplex PCR followed. TCRdb re-called the multiplex PCR reads through MiXCR, storing one row per CDR3 protein. The sample records almost 750,000 distinct CDR3 sequences, 40% being singletons. Concerning this clonotype: An end of the junction does not agree with germline; a read error may underlie this.

The sample was peripheral blood. The sequence was collected from an adult man with Graves' ophthalmopathy. V is TRBV3-1 and J is TRBJ2-7; 7 bases match TRBD1. CDR3 bases: TGTGCCAGCAGTCAAGGGACAGACGAGCAGTACTTC. It encodes CASSQGTDEQYF.